This is a list of T cell receptor beta chains from one sample in a study of memory CD4+ T cells and cytomegalovirus serostatus. Profiling relied on immunoSEQ multiplex PCR, and the TCRdb table lists in-frame clones only, not all of them. This sample yields roughly 50,000 clones, of which 82% are seen a single time; about 0.5% belongs to the top ten. What was sequenced was memory CD4+ T cells from blood. These receptors originate from an adult in good health and CMV-seronegative. Some clones in this sample may be carry-over from other donors' samples. Each CDR3 is given with its conserved first and last residue. D genes are given only for firm matches. Clone size is not always given. Where it is, it says once, few, many or a class for expanded clones.

V	D	J	size	DNA	CDR3
TRBV28	TRBD1	TRBJ2-5	NA	TGTGCCAGCAGTCAGTACGGACAGGGTGAGACCCAGTACTTC	CASSQYGQGETQYF
TRBV19	NA	TRBJ2-2	NA	TGTGCCAGTAGTTTAGGGAAGGACACCGGGGAGCTGTTTTTT	CASSLGKDTGELFF
TRBV19	TRBD1	TRBJ2-6	NA	TGTGCCAGTAATGCCGGGACAGGGCGGACTGGGGCCAACGTCCTGACTTTC	CASNAGTGRTGANVLTF
TRBV5-1	NA	TRBJ2-7	once	TGCGCCAGCAGCTTGGAGGGCGGCTACCGCGAGCAGTACTTC	CASSLEGGYREQYF
TRBV19	NA	TRBJ2-7	NA	TGTGCCAGTAGGAAAGGGTTGGGCCTCTCCTACGAGCAGTACTTC	CASRKGLGLSYEQYF
TRBV28	NA	TRBJ1-2	NA	TGTGCCAGCAGTTTATATCGAGGGACCTATGGCTACACCTTC	CASSLYRGTYGYTF
TRBV19	NA	TRBJ2-7	few	TGTGCCAGTAGTACCGGACCCTTC	CASSTGPF
TRBV11-3	NA	TRBJ2-2	NA	TGTGCCAGCAGCTCCTATTCGAACACCGGGGAGCTGTTTTTT	CASSSYSNTGELFF
TRBV19	NA	TRBJ1-4	NA	TGTGCCAGTAGTCTCCACAGTCCTAGGAGCGAAAAACTGTTTTTT	CASSLHSPRSEKLFF
TRBV27	TRBD2	TRBJ2-7	NA	TGTGCCAGCAGTCCCCTAGCGGGAGCTAACTCCTACGAGCAGTACTTC	CASSPLAGANSYEQYF
TRBV19	NA	TRBJ2-7	NA	TGTGCCAGTAGTACCTCAACGGGGGCAGGCTACGAGCAGTACTTC	CASSTSTGAGYEQYF
TRBV7-3	TRBD2	TRBJ2-3	NA	TGTGCCAGCAGCGCCACTAGCGGACGCACAGATACGCAGTATTTT	CASSATSGRTDTQYF
TRBV28	NA	TRBJ1-1	NA	TGTGCCAGCAGTTTCCCGCGCCCGCAGGGCACTGAAGCTTTCTTT	CASSFPRPQGTEAFF
TRBV30	NA	TRBJ2-2	NA	TGTGCCTGGAGGGACAACATTCCCGGGGAGCTGTTTTTT	CAWRDNIPGELFF
TRBV6-6	NA	TRBJ1-5	NA	TGTGCCAGCAGGCCCTCCCGTGGAGGCACCGAGCCCCAGCATTTT	CASRPSRGGTEPQHF
TRBV10-3	NA	TRBJ1-1	NA	TGTGCCATCAGTGAAGGGCAGCCGTCTGAAGCTTTCTTT	CAISEGQPSEAFF
TRBV6-1	TRBD2	TRBJ2-1	NA	TGTGCCAGCAGTGAAGCTGGGACTAGTTGGGATGAGCAGTTCTTC	CASSEAGTSWDEQFF
TRBV10-3	TRBD1	TRBJ1-1	NA	TGTGCCATCTCCGGACAGGGCAACACTGAAGCTTTCTTT	CAISGQGNTEAFF
TRBV6-1	NA	TRBJ2-3	once	TGTGCCAGCAGTGAACAGCACACAGATACGCAGTATTTT	CASSEQHTDTQYF
TRBV30	NA	TRBJ1-4	NA	TGTGCCTGGAGTAGCAAGGGGTCGAATGAAAAACTGTTTTTT	CAWSSKGSNEKLFF
TRBV30	NA	TRBJ1-3	once	TGTGCCTGGAGCGGAACAGGGTCAATCTCTGGAAACACCATATATTTT	CAWSGTGSISGNTIYF
TRBV5-1	TRBD2	TRBJ2-1	few	TGCGCCAGCAGCTTGGCGGGACTAGCGGGACGATACAATGAGCAGTTCTTC	CASSLAGLAGRYNEQFF
TRBV28	NA	TRBJ1-3	once	TGTGCCAGCAGTTTGGGCCTCGGAAACACCATATATTTT	CASSLGLGNTIYF
TRBV4-2	TRBD2	TRBJ2-1	NA	TGTGCCAGCAGCTGGGCGGGAGGTAAAACAAGCAATGAGCAGTTCTTC	CASSWAGGKTSNEQFF
TRBV18	NA	TRBJ2-1	NA	TGTGCCAGCTCACCGGGAGCGTCCTACAATGAGCAGTTCTTC	CASSPGASYNEQFF
TRBV28	NA	TRBJ1-6	once	TGTGCCGGATCTGGGGGTGTCGAACCCCTCCACTTT	CAGSGGVEPLHF
TRBV5-3	TRBD2	TRBJ2-1	few	TGTGCCAGAAGCACGGAGGGGACTAAGGGGAATGAGCAGTTCTTC	CARSTEGTKGNEQFF
TRBV28	TRBD1	TRBJ2-4	NA	TGTGCCAGCAGTTTAACCGGGACAGGGAGAGGCATTCAGTACTTC	CASSLTGTGRGIQYF
TRBV11-2	NA	TRBJ2-2	NA	TGTGCCAGCAGCTCCCAGGGCACCGGGGAGCTGTTTTTT	CASSSQGTGELFF